The entry below describes one T cell receptor beta chain. This clonotype was counted a few times. Its antigen remains unidentified. Mismatch with germline at one junction end may stem from a read error. The data originate from a study of regulatory T cells in long-lasting Graves disease listed by TCRdb under 2021. Regarding the complete study: To count as having persistent Graves' disease, a patient had to have received antithyroid drug treatment for over 5 years with TSH receptor autoantibodies remaining persistently positive. Patients with persistent Graves' disease were compared with patients with newly diagnosed Graves' disease using TCR sequencing and RNA sequencing of peripheral blood. The study was conducted in China and was registered as a clinical trial. A total of approximately 35 samples underwent TCR sequencing: some 13 from persistent and roughly 20 from newly diagnosed Graves' disease patients. On average, persistent Graves' disease patients in the clinical cohort had been on antithyroid drugs for about 9.3 years.

This specimen's time point label, per the study, means: persistent/refractory GD, antithyroid drugs over 5 years with positive TRAb. For both TCR sequencing and RNA sequencing, RNA was extracted from PBMCs using TRIzol. The diagnosis of Graves' disease was made according to American Thyroid Association guidelines. Patients for the study were recruited at an endocrinology department in Xi'an, China. From each patient, roughly 9 milliliters of peripheral blood was collected into an EDTA anticoagulant tube. Ficoll Paque Plus density gradient separation was used to isolate PBMCs, and no further T cell sorting was performed. An Agilent 2100 Bioanalyzer and agarose gel were used to assess RNA quality, and a NanoDrop 2000 was used to measure RNA concentration. The CDR3 holds 15 amino acids from the cysteine to the phenylalanine. Only CDR3 DNA remains: 45 bases, in frame from the first base. Taken from the germline V gene, the CDR1 and CDR2 loops are SGHRS and YFSETQ.

Here is what the overall study found, with its caveats: Only the TCR beta chain was sequenced and analyzed. A larger number of public clonotypes was shared among persistent patients (under 3,000) than among newly diagnosed patients (about 990). Only peripheral blood was studied, because thyroid tissue, the primary lesion, was inaccessible. The small sample size was acknowledged by the authors as a limitation that may reduce accuracy. Compared with newly diagnosed patients, patients with persistent Graves' disease had lower TCR Shannon entropy and fewer highly expanded clones, which suggests clonal expansion. Preferential use of TRBV28, TRBJ1-2 and TRBJ2-5 was observed in persistent disease, whereas TRBV20-1 and TRBJ2-1 were favored in newly diagnosed disease.

Libraries came from multiplex PCR. The reads were generated on an Illumina HiSeq 4000. iRepertoire HTBI primers and Arm-PCR amplification of CDR3 regions were used to construct TCR beta libraries. Before sequencing, the PCR products went through gel purification. In the paper's pipeline: A total of fewer than 65 TRBV and approximately 15 TRBJ segments were identified across samples and were used for gene usage analysis of CDR3 amino acid clonotypes. COPE and FqMerger were used to merge filtered high-quality paired reads into contigs. BLAST was used to align contigs to IMGT TRBV, TRBD and TRBJ reference genes, and CDR3 was defined according to IMGT. Any clonotype with a frequency above 0.1% was counted as a highly expanded clone. Repertoire diversity was measured by Shannon entropy, and V-J evenness by the Gini coefficient. Clonotypes shared by more than one individual were considered public. Using fastp trimming at Q25 and MiXCR clonotype assembly, TCRdb reanalyzed the public sequencing data and kept in-frame beta chains. Each CDR3 protein appears once, grouped with its most common genes and DNA. For this entry, the V and J calls and clone size follow TCRdb and not the study's own pipeline. For this sample the table gives hundreds of thousands of distinct CDR3 sequences, of which approximately 21% were detected only once. Together, the top ten hold more than 6% of the sample.

This chain joins TRBV5-1 to TRBJ2-5; 7 bases in between match TRBD1. Sequencing used peripheral blood mononuclear cells (PBMCs), obtained when the disease was refractory, from a patient treated with antithyroid drugs. This clonotype originated in a female donor with Graves disease. The CDR3 here reads CASSYTGQDQGTQYF. The nucleotides are TGCGCCAGCAGCTATACCGGACAGGACCAAGGGACCCAGTACTTC.